This TCR beta chain was identified during a study of shared clonotypes between healthy human individuals. Background on the study: Three CD4 naive, three CD4 memory, two CD8 naive and one CD8 memory plate were used per donor.

In the naive CD8 group, cells lacked CD45RO and were positively selected for CCR7, so terminally differentiated effector memory CD45RA+ cells were left out. Running of the assay took place at deep level. How the authors handled the data: ImmunoSEQ output held junction-only sequences without quality scores, so filtering differed. Measured with immunoSEQ multiplex PCR; TCRdb has only the in-frame clones, and not every one. That table gives V, J and clone size, and the DNA gave D and trimming. The table records hundreds of thousands of clones, roughly 95% of them present only once. Trimming pared 4 bases from V and 8 bases from J, leaving 14 bases between. CDR3 length equals 14 residues. Germline CDR1 SGHAT, CDR2 FQNNGV. On this clone: Antigen unknown.

Study observations and caveats: The sharing of approximately 5.1% of naive CD4 clonotypes was seen across a few donors.

The receptor's source is a woman in her 30s in good health. The sequencing sample was made of naive CD8+ T cells sorted from blood. This chain joins TRBV11-2 and TRBJ2-2; D uncertain. This CDR3 reads CASSYSPITGELFF. The CDR3, as DNA: TGTGCCAGCAGCTATAGTCCCATAACGGGGGAGCTGTTTTTT. Drawing the rest from reference TRBV11-2 and TRBJ2-2, the complete variable domain is EAGVAQSPRYKIIEKRQSVAFWCNPISGHATLYWYQQILGQGPKLLIQFQNNGVVDDSQLPKDRFSAERLKGVDSTLKIQPAKLEDSAVYLCASSYSPITGELFFGEGSRLTVL.